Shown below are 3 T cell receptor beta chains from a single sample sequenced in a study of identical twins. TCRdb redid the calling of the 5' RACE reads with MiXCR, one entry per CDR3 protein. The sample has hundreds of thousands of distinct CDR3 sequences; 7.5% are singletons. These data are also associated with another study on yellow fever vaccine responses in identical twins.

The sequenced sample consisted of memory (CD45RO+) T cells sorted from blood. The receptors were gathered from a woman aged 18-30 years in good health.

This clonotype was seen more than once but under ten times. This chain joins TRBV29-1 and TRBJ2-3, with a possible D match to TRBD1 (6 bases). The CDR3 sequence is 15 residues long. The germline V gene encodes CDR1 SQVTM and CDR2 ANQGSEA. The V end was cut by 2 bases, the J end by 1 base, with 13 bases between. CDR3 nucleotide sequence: TGCAGCGTTGAACCCCCCCCAGGGGGCACAGATACGCAGTATTTT. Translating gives CSVEPPPGGTDTQYF.

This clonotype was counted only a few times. The CDR3 sequence: CASSYSRTDGYTF. The CDR3 DNA follows: TGTGCCAGCAGTTACTCGAGGACCGATGGCTACACCTTC. This chain joins TRBV6-6 and TRBJ1-2; no firm D call. Trimming pared 0 bases from V and 6 bases from J, leaving 8 bases between. The CDR3 is made up of 13 amino acids. Germline CDR1 is MNHNY and CDR2 is SVGAGI (reference sequence).

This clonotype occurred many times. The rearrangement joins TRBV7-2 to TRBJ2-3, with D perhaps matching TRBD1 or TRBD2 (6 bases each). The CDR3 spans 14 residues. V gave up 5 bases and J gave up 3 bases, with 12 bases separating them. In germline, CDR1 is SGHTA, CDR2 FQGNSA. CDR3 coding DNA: TGTGCCAGCAGCCGAGAGGGGGGAACAGATACGCAGTATTTT. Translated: CASSREGGTDTQYF.